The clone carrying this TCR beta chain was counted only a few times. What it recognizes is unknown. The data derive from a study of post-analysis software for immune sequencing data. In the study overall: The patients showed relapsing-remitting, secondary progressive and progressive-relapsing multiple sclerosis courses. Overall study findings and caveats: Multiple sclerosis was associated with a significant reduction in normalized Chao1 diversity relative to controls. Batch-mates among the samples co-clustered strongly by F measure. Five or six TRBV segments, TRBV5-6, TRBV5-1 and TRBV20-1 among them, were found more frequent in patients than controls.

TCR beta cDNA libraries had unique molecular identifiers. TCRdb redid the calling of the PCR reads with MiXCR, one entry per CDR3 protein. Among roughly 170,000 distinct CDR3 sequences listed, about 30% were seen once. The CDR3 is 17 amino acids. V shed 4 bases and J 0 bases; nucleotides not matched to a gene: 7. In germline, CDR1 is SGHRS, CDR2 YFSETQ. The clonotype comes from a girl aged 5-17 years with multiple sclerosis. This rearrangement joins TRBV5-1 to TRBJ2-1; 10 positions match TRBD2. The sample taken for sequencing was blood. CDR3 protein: CASSLLAGESSYNEQFF. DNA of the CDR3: TGCGCCAGCAGCCTTCTAGCGGGAGAGAGCTCCTACAATGAGCAGTTCTTC.